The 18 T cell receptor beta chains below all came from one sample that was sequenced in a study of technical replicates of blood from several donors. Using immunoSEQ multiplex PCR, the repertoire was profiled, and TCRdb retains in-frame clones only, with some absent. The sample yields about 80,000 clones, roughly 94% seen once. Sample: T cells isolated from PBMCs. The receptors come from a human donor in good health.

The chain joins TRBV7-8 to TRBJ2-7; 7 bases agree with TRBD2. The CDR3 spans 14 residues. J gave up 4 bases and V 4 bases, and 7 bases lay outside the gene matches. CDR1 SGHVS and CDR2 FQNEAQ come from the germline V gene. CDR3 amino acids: CASSSPGLKYEQYF. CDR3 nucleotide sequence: TGTGCCAGCAGCTCTCCGGGACTAAAATACGAGCAGTACTTC.

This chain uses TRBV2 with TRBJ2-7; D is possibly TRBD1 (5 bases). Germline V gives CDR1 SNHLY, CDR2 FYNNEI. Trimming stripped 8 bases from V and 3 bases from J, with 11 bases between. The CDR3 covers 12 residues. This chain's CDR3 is CASFGHLYEQYF. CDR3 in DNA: TGTGCCAGCTTCGGACACCTCTACGAGCAGTACTTC. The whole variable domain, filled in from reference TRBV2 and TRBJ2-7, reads EPEVTQTPSHQVTQMGQEVILRCVPISNHLYFYWYRQILGQKVEFLVSFYNNEISEKSEIFDDQFSVERPDGSNFTLKIRSTKLEDSAMYFCASFGHLYEQYFGPGTRLTVT.

Here the CDR3 reads CASSWDTGNSYEQYF. The CDR3, as DNA: TGCGCCAGCAGCTGGGATACAGGGAACTCCTACGAGCAGTACTTC. V usage is TRBV5-1 and J usage is TRBJ2-7; D is perhaps TRBD1 (6 bases). Trimming removed 3 bases from V and 0 bases from J, with 13 bases in between. This CDR3 is built from 15 residues. Germline-derived CDR1 and CDR2 are SGHRS and YFSETQ. The whole variable domain, filled in from reference TRBV5-1 and TRBJ2-7, reads KAGVTQTPRYLIKTRGQQVTLSCSPISGHRSVSWYQQTPGQGLQFLFEYFSETQRNKGNFPGRFSGRQFSNSRSEMNVSTLELGDSALYLCASSWDTGNSYEQYFGPGTRLTVT.

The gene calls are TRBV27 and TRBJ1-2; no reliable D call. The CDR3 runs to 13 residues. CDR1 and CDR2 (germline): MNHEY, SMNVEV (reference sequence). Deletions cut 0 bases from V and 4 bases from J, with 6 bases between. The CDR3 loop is CASSLSTFYGYTF. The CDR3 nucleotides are TGTGCCAGCAGTTTATCGACATTCTATGGCTACACCTTC.

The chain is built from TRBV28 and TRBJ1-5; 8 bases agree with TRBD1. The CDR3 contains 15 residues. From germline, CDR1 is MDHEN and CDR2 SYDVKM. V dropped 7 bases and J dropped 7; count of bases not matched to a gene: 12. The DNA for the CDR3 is TGTGCCAGCACCATAGGGGAGGACAGGGTACAGCCCCAGCATTTT. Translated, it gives CASTIGEDRVQPQHF. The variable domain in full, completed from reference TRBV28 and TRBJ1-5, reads DVKVTQSSRYLVKRTGEKVFLECVQDMDHENMFWYRQDPGLGLRLIYFSYDVKMKEKGDIPEGYSVSREKKERFSLILESASTNQTSMYLCASTIGEDRVQPQHFGDGTRLSIL.

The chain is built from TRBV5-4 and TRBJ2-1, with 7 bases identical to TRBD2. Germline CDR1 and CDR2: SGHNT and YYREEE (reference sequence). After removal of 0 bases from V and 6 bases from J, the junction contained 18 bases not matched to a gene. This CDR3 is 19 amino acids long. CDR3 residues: CASSLGIAEVAGLGNEQFF. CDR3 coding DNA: TGTGCCAGCAGCTTGGGAATAGCTGAAGTAGCGGGTCTGGGCAATGAGCAGTTCTTC.

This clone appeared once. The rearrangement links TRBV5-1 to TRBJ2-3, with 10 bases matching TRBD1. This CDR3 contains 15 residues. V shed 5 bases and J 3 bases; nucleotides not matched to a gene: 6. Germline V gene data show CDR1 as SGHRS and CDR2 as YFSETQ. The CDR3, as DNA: TGCGCCAGCAGTCCCGGGACAGGGGTTACAGATACGCAGTATTTT. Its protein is CASSPGTGVTDTQYF.

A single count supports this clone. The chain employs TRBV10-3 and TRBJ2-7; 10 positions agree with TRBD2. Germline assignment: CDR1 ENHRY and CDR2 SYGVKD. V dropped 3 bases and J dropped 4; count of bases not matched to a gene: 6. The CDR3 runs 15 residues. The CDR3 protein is CAISEASGSGYEQYF. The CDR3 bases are TGTGCCATCAGTGAAGCTAGCGGGAGTGGGTACGAGCAGTACTTC.

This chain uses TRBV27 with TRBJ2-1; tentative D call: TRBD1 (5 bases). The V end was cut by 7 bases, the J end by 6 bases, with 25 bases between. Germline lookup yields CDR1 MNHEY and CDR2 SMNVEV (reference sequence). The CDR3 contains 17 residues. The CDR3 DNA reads TGTGCCAGCAAGATTGGACCTAGGGGCATCGAGAGCAATGAGCAGTTCTTC. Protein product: CASKIGPRGIESNEQFF.

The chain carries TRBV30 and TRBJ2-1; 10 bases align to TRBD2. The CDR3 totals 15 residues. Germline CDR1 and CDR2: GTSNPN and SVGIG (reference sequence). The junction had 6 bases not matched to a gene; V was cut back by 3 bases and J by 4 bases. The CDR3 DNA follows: TGTGCCTGGAGGATAGCGGGAGGCATATACAATGAGCAGTTCTTC. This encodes CAWRIAGGIYNEQFF.

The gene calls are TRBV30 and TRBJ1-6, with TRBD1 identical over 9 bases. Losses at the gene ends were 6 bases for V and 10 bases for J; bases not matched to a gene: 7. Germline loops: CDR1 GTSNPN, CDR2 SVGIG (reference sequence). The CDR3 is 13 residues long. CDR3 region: CACQTGGFSPLHF. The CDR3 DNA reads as TGTGCCTGCCAGACAGGGGGTTTCTCACCCCTCCACTTT.

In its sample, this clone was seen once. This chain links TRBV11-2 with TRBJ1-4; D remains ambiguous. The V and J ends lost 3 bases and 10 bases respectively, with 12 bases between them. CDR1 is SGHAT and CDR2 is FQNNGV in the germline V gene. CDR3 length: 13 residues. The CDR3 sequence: CASSLLTGGKLFF. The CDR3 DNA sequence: TGTGCCAGCAGCTTGTTGACTGGCGGAAAACTGTTTTTT.

This CDR3 reads CASSLVPLPYGYTF. CDR3 coding DNA: TGTGCCAGCAGCTTAGTGCCCCTACCCTATGGCTACACCTTC. V and J are TRBV7-2 and TRBJ1-2; the D is unclear. This CDR3 spans 14 amino acids. The V end was cut by 1 base, the J end by 4 bases, with 10 bases between. Germline CDR1 is SGHTA and CDR2 is FQGNSA. The entire variable domain, with the rest obtained from reference TRBV7-2 and TRBJ1-2, is as follows: GAGVSQSPSNKVTEKGKDVELRCDPISGHTALYWYRQSLGQGLEFLIYFQGNSAPDKSGLPSDRFSAERTGGSVSTLTIQRTQQEDSAVYLCASSLVPLPYGYTFGSGTRLTVV.

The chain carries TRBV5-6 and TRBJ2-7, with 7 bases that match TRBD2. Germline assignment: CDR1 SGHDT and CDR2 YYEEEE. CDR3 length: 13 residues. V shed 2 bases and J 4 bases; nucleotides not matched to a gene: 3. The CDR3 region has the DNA TGTGCCAGCAGCTTTTGGACTAGGTACGAGCAGTACTTC. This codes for CASSFWTRYEQYF.

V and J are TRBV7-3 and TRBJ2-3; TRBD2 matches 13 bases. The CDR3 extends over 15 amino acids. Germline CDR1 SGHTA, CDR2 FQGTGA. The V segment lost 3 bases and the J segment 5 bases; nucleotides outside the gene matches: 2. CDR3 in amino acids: CASSLTSGRIDTQYF. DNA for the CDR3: TGTGCCAGCAGCTTGACTAGCGGGAGGATAGATACGCAGTATTTT. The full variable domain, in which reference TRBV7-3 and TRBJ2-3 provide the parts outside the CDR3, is GAGVSQTPSNKVTEKGKYVELRCDPISGHTALYWYRQSLGQGPEFLIYFQGTGAADDSGLPNDRFFAVRPEGSVSTLKIQRTERGDSAVYLCASSLTSGRIDTQYFGPGTRLTVL.

The CDR3 bases are TGCGCCAGCAGCTTGGACGGCGGGTACAGCAATCAGCCCCAGCATTTT. This gives the protein CASSLDGGYSNQPQHF. J is TRBJ1-5 and V is TRBV5-1, with D unclear. Trimming removed 0 bases from V and 1 base from J, with 11 bases in between. In germline, CDR1 is SGHRS, CDR2 YFSETQ. The CDR3 is 16 residues long.

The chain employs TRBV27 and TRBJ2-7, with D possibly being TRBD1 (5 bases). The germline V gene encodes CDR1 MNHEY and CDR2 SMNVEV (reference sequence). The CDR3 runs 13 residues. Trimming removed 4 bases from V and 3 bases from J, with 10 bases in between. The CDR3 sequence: CASSYRFLYEQYF. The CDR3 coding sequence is TGTGCCAGCAGTTACAGGTTCCTCTACGAGCAGTACTTC.

The CDR3 nucleotides are TGTGCCAGCAGCCAAGATGAGAGACAGTTCTCCTACGAGCAGTACTTC. Residues: CASSQDERQFSYEQYF. V and J are TRBV14 and TRBJ2-7, with D possibly TRBD1 on 5 matching bases. This CDR3 spans 16 amino acids. V was shortened by 0 bases and J by 0 bases, with 12 bases between the two germline ends. CDR1 is SGHDN, CDR2 FVKESK, per germline.